This TCR beta chain was captured in a study of shared clonotypes between healthy human individuals (TCRdb year 2020). Regarding the study in general: Two women and a few men aged 18 to 49 years were included in the cohort. Blood TCR repertoires of five healthy adults were deeply sequenced to estimate repertoire size and the extent of clonotype sharing between individuals. Between about 0.8 and 8.9 billion PBMCs per donor were obtained by leukapheresis. Per donor, three plates each were used for CD4 naive and CD4 memory, two for CD8 naive, and one for CD8 memory. Libraries were prepared and TCR repertoires were sequenced by different laboratories using diverse techniques, in order to increase sequencing depth and limit assay-specific biases.

Healthy HIV-negative adults with no recently reported acute infections or vaccinations were included as donors. Only Caucasian adults living in Nashville, Tennessee, USA were represented among the donors. CD4+ T cells were enriched by magnetic negative selection; naive cells were then positively selected on CD45RA, and the negative fraction formed the memory subset. Blood was collected by leukapheresis, and PBMCs were isolated by Ficoll-Histopaque density gradient centrifugation and then cryopreserved in liquid nitrogen vapor phase. Analytical flow cytometry was used to check the purity and quantity of each magnetically sorted T cell population. Genomic DNA was isolated from every sorted fraction and measured by UV absorbance on a Nanodrop 2000c. Study-wide findings and limitations: Rarefaction of sorted-subset datasets indicated incomplete sequencing despite the large sequencing depth. Pairwise subsampling indicated that sequencing depth was expected to affect the degree of clonotype sharing among donors. Only blood was sampled, and tissue TCR repertoires likely differ from those in blood. Naive subsets generally had larger estimated clonotype richness than memory subsets. Because the study included only a small number of donors, the genetic and exposure-history diversity represented was limited. Compared with non-shared clonotypes, clonotypes shared by all four sorted-subset donors had higher generation probabilities. When a handful of donors were compared, the shared fraction of clonotypes was about 5% for naive CD4, 3.5% to 4% for naive CD8, 2.3% for memory CD4, and 0.4% for memory CD8.

Using the deep immunoSEQ assay, multiplex PCR amplified TCR CDR3 regions from genomic DNA. For each cell subset, the extracted genomic DNA was distributed evenly across all wells of several immunoSEQ 96-well plates, and each plate served as one replicate. For sorted subsets, roughly 0.2 ug genomic DNA, equal to about 30,000 T cell genomes, was loaded into each replicate PCR. Purified libraries were quantified with a Qubit 3.0 fluorometer, sized on a Bioanalyzer 2100, and re-quantified with the KAPA Library Quantification kit. Every immunoSEQ 96-well plate was sequenced on a separate single-read 150-cycle Illumina NextSeq 550 flow cell. The original pipeline was this. Because the immunoSEQ output included only junctional sequences and no quality scores, the filtering could not be the same as the filtering used for full-length reads. Sequences were annotated with PyIR, a Python wrapper for IgBLAST v1.9, and V/J genes and CDR3 were assigned using IMGT germline references. Reads were filtered out if the reads had weak V/J assignments (E-value above 1e-6), no CDR3, stop codons, out-of-frame junctions, or ambiguous translated residues. V3J clonotypes were defined as sequences sharing an identical inferred V gene, J gene, and CDR3 amino acid sequence. Percentage overlap between repertoires was calculated by dividing the number of shared unique clonotypes by the size of the smaller repertoire. Richness of each repertoire was evaluated using RTK rarefaction, the Chao1 estimator, and Recon v2.1 estimates of unobserved clonotypes. Generation probabilities for all TCRbeta clonotypes obtained by the gDNA method from several donors were computed using OLGA. TCRdb mirrors the immuneACCESS table, restricted to in-frame sequences. Some clones are absent from its copies; in checked studies, under half trace to an unresolved V gene, and the reason for the others is unknown. The V and J calls and clone size were taken over from that table, and D and trimming were inferred from the DNA. The sample table shows hundreds of thousands of clones, and roughly 97% are seen once. Of the sample, roughly 0.055% falls within the top ten clones.

For this clone: Its antigen is still unknown. The record has no base qualities; no much larger clone is one base away.

V is trimmed back by 6 bases and J by 7 bases, and the junction contains 16 bases that no gene match accounts for. For CDR1 and CDR2, the germline V gene (reference sequence) lists MNHEY and SMNVEV. The CDR3 sequence holds 17 residues, the cysteine and phenylalanine included. This entry keeps only the CDR3 DNA: 51 bases, framed from base 1. Material for sequencing was naive CD4+ T cells sorted from blood. The sample's cell subset or site, from its label and the paper: CD45RA+ positively selected. The clonotype originates from a young woman in good health. The chain was built from TRBV27 and TRBJ2-2, and 8 bases in between align with TRBD1. Here the CDR3 is given as CASSVAPVTGVFGELFF. The DNA sequence is TGTGCCAGCAGCGTTGCCCCGGTGACAGGGGTCTTCGGGGAGCTGTTTTTT.